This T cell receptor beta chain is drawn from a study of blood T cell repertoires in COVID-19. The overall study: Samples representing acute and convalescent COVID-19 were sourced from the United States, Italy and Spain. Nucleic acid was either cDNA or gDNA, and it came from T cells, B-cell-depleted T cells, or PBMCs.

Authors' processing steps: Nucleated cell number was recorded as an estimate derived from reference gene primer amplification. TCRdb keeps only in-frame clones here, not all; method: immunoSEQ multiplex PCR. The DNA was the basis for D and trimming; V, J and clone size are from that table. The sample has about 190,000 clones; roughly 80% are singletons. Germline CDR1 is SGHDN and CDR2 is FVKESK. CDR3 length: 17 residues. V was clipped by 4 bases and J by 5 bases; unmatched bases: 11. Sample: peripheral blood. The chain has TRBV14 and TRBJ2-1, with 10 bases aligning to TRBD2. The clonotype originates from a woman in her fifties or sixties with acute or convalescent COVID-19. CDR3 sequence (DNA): TGTGCCAGCAGCCGGCAAACGAGCGGGAGGGAGAACAATGAGCAGTTCTTC. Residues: CASSRQTSGRENNEQFF.